A selection of T cell receptor beta chains follows, all from one sample in a study of blood T cell repertoires in COVID-19. Clones were read by immunoSEQ multiplex PCR, and TCRdb kept only the in-frame ones, dropping some. This sample has more than 95,000 clones; 86% occur once, and the top ten carry roughly 8%. The sample consisted of peripheral blood. The origin of the receptors is a man between 65 and 85 years old who had recovered from COVID-19. Each CDR3 is given with its conserved first and last residue. The D gene is left open where the match is weak.

J	D	V	CDR3
TRBJ2-3	-	TRBV6-1	CASSESAGTLSTDTQYF
TRBJ1-5	-	TRBV28	CASRVLDRANQPQHF
TRBJ2-7	-	TRBV5-1	CASSLEAGRFYEQYF
TRBJ2-4	-	TRBV3-1/TRBV3-2	CASSQGLMVAKNIQYF
TRBJ2-3	-	TRBV11-2	CASSLPGVDTQYF
TRBJ2-5	TRBD2	TRBV15	CATSRASGRARETQYF
TRBJ2-7	TRBD1	TRBV28	CASTHRGEQYF
TRBJ2-5	TRBD2	TRBV7-9	CASSFSALGGRQETQYF
TRBJ2-1	TRBD2	TRBV29-1	CSVGLAGGSSYNEQFF
TRBJ1-5	-	TRBV30	CAWSIGVVAGLENQPQHF